This T cell receptor beta chain was identified during a study of shared clonotypes between healthy human individuals. Study-level results: An expected dependence of interdonor clonotype sharing on sequencing depth was noted. Sorted-subset samples were not fully sequenced, rarefaction indicated. With a few donors compared, about 5.2% of naive CD4 clonotypes were shared.

In regard to this clone: The target antigen is unknown.

Clones were read by immunoSEQ multiplex PCR, and TCRdb kept only the in-frame ones, dropping some. The table lists 500,000 or so clones, 95% to 96% of them singletons. CDR1 and CDR2 from the germline V gene are SGHRS and YFSETQ. CDR3 size: 14 residues. J lost 2 bases, V lost 3 bases, and 5 bases had no gene match. V usage is TRBV5-1 and J usage is TRBJ2-7, with 7 bases lining up with TRBD1. Input material: naive CD4+ T cells sorted from blood. Subset indicated: CD45RA+ positively selected. This TCR was sampled from a woman aged 25 to 45 in good health. The CDR3 reads CASSSGTATYEQYF. In DNA, the CDR3 is TGCGCCAGCAGCTCCGGGACAGCGACCTACGAGCAGTACTTC.